A selection of T cell receptor beta chains follows, all from one sample in a study of Graves' ophthalmopathy and Graves' hyperthyroidism. Each CDR3 protein is one row after TCRdb ran MiXCR on the multiplex PCR reads. The data show some 750,000 distinct CDR3 sequences, with around 40% seen just once and 44% held by the top ten. The sample was peripheral blood. The receptors here all came from an adult man with Graves' ophthalmopathy. Each CDR3 is given with its conserved first and last residue. D genes are given only for firm matches. The size of a clone is reported for some rows only, either as once, few or many, or as a class for expanded clones.

v_call	d_call	j_call	clone_size	cdr3_nt	cdr3_aa
TRBV20-1	.	TRBJ1-2	.	TGCAGTGCTAGCACGCTGGGCTACACCTTC	CSASTLGYTF
TRBV7-9	TRBD1	TRBJ2-7	.	TGTGCCAGCAGTTCACAGGGGCGGATAGACCTTGCCTACGAGCAGTACTTC	CASSSQGRIDLAYEQYF
TRBV6-5	TRBD1	TRBJ1-4	few	TGTGCCAGCAGTTACTCGACGGCCAGGGGGCAAAAACTGTTTTTT	CASSYSTARGQKLFF
TRBV29-1	.	TRBJ2-5	many	TGCAGCGTTGAAGAGGGGGATAAAGAGACCCAGTACTTC	CSVEEGDKETQYF
TRBV12-3/TRBV12-4	.	TRBJ1-1	many	TGTGCCAGCAGCTCAACAGGGATTGAAGCTTTCTTT	CASSSTGIEAFF
TRBV7-9	TRBD2	TRBJ2-2	many	TGTGCCAGCAGTCTAGCGGACACCGGGGAGCTGTTTTTT	CASSLADTGELFF
TRBV11-1	.	TRBJ2-3	.	TGTGCCAGCAGCTTAGGTACTAGCACAGATACGCAGTATTTT	CASSLGTSTDTQYF
TRBV9	TRBD1	TRBJ1-6	few	TGTGCCAGCAGTACGCGGGACAGGGGTTATTCACCCCTCCACTTT	CASSTRDRGYSPLHF
TRBV10-3	.	TRBJ2-5	.	TGTGCCATCAGTGAGGGGGGTTGGGGTGCGACCCAGTACTTC	CAISEGGWGATQYF
TRBV10-3	.	TRBJ1-6	.	TGTGCCATCAGTGATTCCGAAGATTCACCCCTCCACTTT	CAISDSEDSPLHF
TRBV25-1	TRBD1	TRBJ2-7	once	TGTGCCAGCAGTGCCCTGGGACAGCCCTACGAGCAGTACTTC	CASSALGQPYEQYF
TRBV20-1	TRBD2	TRBJ2-2	.	TGCAGTGCTAGGAACCCGGGACTAGCGGGAGGACGGAACACCGGGGAGCTGTTTTTT	CSARNPGLAGGRNTGELFF
TRBV20-1	TRBD1	TRBJ2-5	few	TGCAGTGCTACGGACAGGAAGACCCAAGAGACCCAGTACTTC	CSATDRKTQETQYF
TRBV10-3	TRBD2	TRBJ2-5	many	TGTGCCATCAGCAGGACTAGCGGGAGGGGGGAGACCCAGTACTTC	CAISRTSGRGETQYF
TRBV12-3/TRBV12-4	.	TRBJ2-7	.	TGTGCCAGCAGTTTAGGGTCAGAGGATACCTTTTCCTACGAGCAGTACTTC	CASSLGSEDTFSYEQYF
TRBV7-2	.	TRBJ1-1	many	TGTGCCAGCAGCTTGGGGGCCATGAACACTGAAGCTTTCTTT	CASSLGAMNTEAFF
TRBV29-1	.	TRBJ1-3	.	TGCAGCGCGACGGACAATGGAAACACCATATATTTT	CSATDNGNTIYF
TRBV10-3	.	TRBJ2-3	few	TGTGCCATCAGTGAGTCGGGCAGGTCAGATACGCAGTATTTT	CAISESGRSDTQYF